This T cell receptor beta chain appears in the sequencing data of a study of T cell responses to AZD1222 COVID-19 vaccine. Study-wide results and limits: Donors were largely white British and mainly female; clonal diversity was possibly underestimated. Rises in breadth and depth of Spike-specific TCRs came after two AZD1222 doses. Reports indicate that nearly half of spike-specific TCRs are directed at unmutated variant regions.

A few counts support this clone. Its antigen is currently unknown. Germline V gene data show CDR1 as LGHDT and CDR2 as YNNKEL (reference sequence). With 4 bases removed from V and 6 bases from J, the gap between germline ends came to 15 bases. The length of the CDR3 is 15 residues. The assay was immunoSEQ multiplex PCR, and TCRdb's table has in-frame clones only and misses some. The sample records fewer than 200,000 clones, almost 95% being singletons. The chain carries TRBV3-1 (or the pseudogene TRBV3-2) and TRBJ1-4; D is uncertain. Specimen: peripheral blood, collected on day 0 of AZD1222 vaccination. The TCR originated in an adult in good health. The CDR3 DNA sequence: TGTGCCAGCAGCCTCGCACCCGATGACCATGAAAAACTGTTTTTT. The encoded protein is CASSLAPDDHEKLFF.